Below are 10 T cell receptor beta chains sequenced from a single sample in a study of cytomegalovirus exposure and HLA in healthy donors. The primer mix had 60 Vbeta and 13 Jbeta primers. Sequencing used immunoSEQ multiplex PCR; TCRdb keeps in-frame clones, though not all of them. The sample holds some 150,000 clones, 76% seen once. Sequencing input: PBMCs. The receptors here all came from a woman aged 40 to 50 in good health and CMV-seronegative.

This clone has only one observation. This chain uses TRBV11-2 with TRBJ1-4; the match to TRBD1 covers 8 bases. This CDR3 has 15 residues. In germline, CDR1 is SGHAT, CDR2 FQNNGV. Unmatched junction bases numbered 4, after V lost 4 bases and J lost 3 bases. The CDR3 protein is CASSSGQGANEKLFF. In nucleotides, the CDR3 is TGTGCCAGCAGCTCCGGACAGGGAGCTAATGAAAAACTGTTTTTT.

Here the CDR3 reads CASSLGRDAEAFF. DNA for the CDR3: TGCGCCAGCAGCTTGGGGAGGGACGCTGAAGCTTTCTTT. This chain joins TRBV5-1 and TRBJ1-1; maybe TRBD1 (5 bases). This CDR3 is 13 amino acids long. Trimming stripped 0 bases from V and 6 bases from J, with 9 bases between. The V gene's germline CDR1 is SGHRS and CDR2 YFSETQ.

The rearrangement joins TRBV5-1 to TRBJ1-2; D might be TRBD1 (5 bases). Between the trimmed V and J ends, which lost 0 bases and 5 bases, there was a span of 11 bases. The CDR3 runs 14 residues. Per the germline V gene, CDR1 is SGHRS and CDR2 is YFSETQ. CDR3 DNA sequence: TGCGCCAGCAGCTTGGCCGCAGGGCTATATGGCTACACCTTC. Translated: CASSLAAGLYGYTF.

V and J are TRBV4-2 and TRBJ1-1, with D possibly TRBD1 on 6 matching bases. The germline gives CDR1 LGHNA, CDR2 YNFKEQ. The V gene lost 2 bases and the J gene lost 3 bases, with 16 bases spanning the gap. The CDR3 covers 16 residues. CDR3 loop: CASSQYADRSDTEAFF. Written as DNA, the CDR3 is TGTGCCAGCAGCCAATATGCTGACAGGTCGGACACTGAAGCTTTCTTT.

The DNA for the CDR3 is TGTGCCAGCAGTTTGGGGGGGCCGTCGGCCCAGCATTTT. This sequence encodes CASSLGGPSAQHF. The chain has TRBV28 and TRBJ1-5, with a weak D call TRBD1 (6 bases). Germline CDR1 MDHEN, CDR2 SYDVKM. The germline V and J ends were trimmed by 3 bases and 11 bases, with 14 bases remaining between them. The CDR3 contains 13 residues. The variable domain in full, with the rest retrieved from reference TRBV28 and TRBJ1-5, is DVKVTQSSRYLVKRTGEKVFLECVQDMDHENMFWYRQDPGLGLRLIYFSYDVKMKEKGDIPEGYSVSREKKERFSLILESASTNQTSMYLCASSLGGPSAQHFGDGTRLSIL.

CDR3 sequence reads: CASLLERGETQYF. The CDR3 region has the DNA TGTGCCAGCCTCCTGGAGCGAGGGGAGACCCAGTACTTC. The chain couples TRBV28 to TRBJ2-5; the D gene is possibly TRBD2 (5 bases). The CDR3 has 13 residues. V lost 8 bases, J lost 5 bases, and 15 bases lay in between. Looked up from germline, CDR1 is MDHEN and CDR2 is SYDVKM.

This chain links TRBV5-1 with TRBJ2-3; the match to TRBD1 covers 12 bases. This CDR3 contains 17 residues. The V segment lost 6 bases and the J segment 4 bases; nucleotides outside the gene matches: 12. Germline values: CDR1 SGHRS, CDR2 YFSETQ. CDR3 coding DNA: TGCGCCAGCATCCAGGTCGGGACAGGGGGCGAGGCAGATACGCAGTATTTT. It encodes CASIQVGTGGEADTQYF.

This chain uses TRBV5-1 with TRBJ2-7; 9 nucleotides match TRBD2. Germline V gene data show CDR1 as SGHRS and CDR2 as YFSETQ. Trimming removed 3 bases from V and 3 bases from J; junction bases left unmatched: 7. The CDR3 extends over 15 amino acids. The CDR3 protein is CASSSPSGTVYEQYF. In DNA form, the CDR3 reads TGCGCCAGCAGCTCCCCTAGCGGGACGGTCTACGAGCAGTACTTC.

The rearrangement links TRBV5-5 to TRBJ2-3; 8 bases fit TRBD2. With 4 bases clipped from V and 2 bases from J, the junction kept 9 bases outside the gene matches. The CDR3 totals 16 residues. Germline lookup yields CDR1 SGHKS and CDR2 YYEKEE (reference sequence). The CDR3 is CASSPTLAVNTDTQYF. CDR3 DNA: TGTGCCAGCAGCCCGACACTAGCGGTAAACACAGATACGCAGTATTTT.

V usage is TRBV7-8 and J usage is TRBJ1-3; D is perhaps TRBD1 (6 bases). Per germline, CDR1 SGHVS and CDR2 FQNEAQ. The ends were cut back, 5 bases at V and 5 bases at J, with 13 bases in the middle. The CDR3 is 14 residues long. CDR3 DNA sequence: TGTGCCAGCAGCCCTAGGACAGTTAGAAACACCATATATTTT. This translates into CASSPRTVRNTIYF. The entire variable domain, with the rest obtained from reference TRBV7-8 and TRBJ1-3, is as follows: GAGVSQSPRYKVAKRGQDVALRCDPISGHVSLFWYQQALGQGPEFLTYFQNEAQLDKSGLPSDRFFAERPEGSVSTLKIQRTQQEDSAVYLCASSPRTVRNTIYFGEGSWLTVV.